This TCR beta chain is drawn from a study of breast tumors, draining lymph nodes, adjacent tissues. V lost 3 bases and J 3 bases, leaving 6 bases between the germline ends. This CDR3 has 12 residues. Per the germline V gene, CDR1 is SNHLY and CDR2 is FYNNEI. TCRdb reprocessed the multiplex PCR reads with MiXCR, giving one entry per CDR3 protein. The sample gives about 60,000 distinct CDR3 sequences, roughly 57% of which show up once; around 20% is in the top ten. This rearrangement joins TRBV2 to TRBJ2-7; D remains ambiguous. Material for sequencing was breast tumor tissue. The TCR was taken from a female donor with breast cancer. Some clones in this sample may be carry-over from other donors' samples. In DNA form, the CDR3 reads TGTGCCAGCAGTGATGGGCTCTACGAGCAGTACGTC. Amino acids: CASSDGLYEQYV.